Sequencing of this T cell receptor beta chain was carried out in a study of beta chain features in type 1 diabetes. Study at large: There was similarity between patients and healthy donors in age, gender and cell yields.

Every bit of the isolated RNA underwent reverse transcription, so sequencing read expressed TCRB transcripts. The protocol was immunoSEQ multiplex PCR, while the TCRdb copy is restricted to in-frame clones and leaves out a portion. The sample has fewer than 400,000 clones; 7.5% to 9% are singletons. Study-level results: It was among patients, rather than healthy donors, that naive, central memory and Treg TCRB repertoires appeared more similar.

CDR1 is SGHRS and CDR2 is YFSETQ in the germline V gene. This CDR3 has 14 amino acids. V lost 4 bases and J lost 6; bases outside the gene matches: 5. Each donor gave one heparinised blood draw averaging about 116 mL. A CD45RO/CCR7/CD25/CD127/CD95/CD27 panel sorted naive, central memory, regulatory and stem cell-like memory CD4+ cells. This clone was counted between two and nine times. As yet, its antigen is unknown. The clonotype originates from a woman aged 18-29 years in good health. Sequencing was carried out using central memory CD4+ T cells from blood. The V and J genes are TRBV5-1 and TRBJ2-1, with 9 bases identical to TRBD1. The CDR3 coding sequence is TGCGCCAGCAGCCCGGGGACAGGGCGCAATGAGCAGTTCTTC. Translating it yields CASSPGTGRNEQFF.